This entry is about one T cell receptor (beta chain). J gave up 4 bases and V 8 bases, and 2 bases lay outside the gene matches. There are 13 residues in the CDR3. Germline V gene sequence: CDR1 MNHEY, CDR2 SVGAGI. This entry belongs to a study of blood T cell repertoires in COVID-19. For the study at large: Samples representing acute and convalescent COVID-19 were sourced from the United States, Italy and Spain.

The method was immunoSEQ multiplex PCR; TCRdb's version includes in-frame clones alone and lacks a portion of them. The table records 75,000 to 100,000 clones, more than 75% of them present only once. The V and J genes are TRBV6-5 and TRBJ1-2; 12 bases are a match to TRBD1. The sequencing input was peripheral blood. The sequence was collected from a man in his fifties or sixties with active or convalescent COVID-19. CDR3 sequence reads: CASQGQGAYGYTF. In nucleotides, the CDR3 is TGTGCCAGCCAGGGACAGGGGGCCTATGGCTACACCTTC.